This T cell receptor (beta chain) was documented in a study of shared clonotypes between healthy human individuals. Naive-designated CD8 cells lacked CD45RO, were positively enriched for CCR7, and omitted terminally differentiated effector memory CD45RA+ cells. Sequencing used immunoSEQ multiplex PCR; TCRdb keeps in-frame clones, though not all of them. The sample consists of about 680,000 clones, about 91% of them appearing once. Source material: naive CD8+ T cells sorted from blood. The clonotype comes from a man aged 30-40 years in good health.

The CDR3 loop reads CASSLALALTDTQYF. The CDR3, as DNA: TGCGCCAGCAGCTTAGCGCTAGCTTTAACAGATACGCAGTATTTT. V is TRBV5-1 and J is TRBJ2-3; TRBD2 is a possible D gene (5 bases). Between the trimmed V and J ends, which lost 2 bases and 3 bases, there was a span of 13 bases. The CDR3 is 15 residues long. Germline values: CDR1 SGHRS, CDR2 YFSETQ.